This T cell receptor (beta chain) came from a study of blood T cell repertoires in COVID-19. The assay was immunoSEQ multiplex PCR, and TCRdb's table has in-frame clones only and misses some. The top ten clones hold roughly 7% of a sample with 180,000 or so clones, about 86% of them seen once. This CDR3 has 16 amino acids. The germline CDR1 and CDR2 sequences are SGHRS and YFSETQ. V was shortened by 0 bases and J by 3 bases, with 12 bases between the two germline ends. Input material: PBMCs or T cells enriched from blood (not recorded which). The receptor was isolated from a man between 40 and 49 years old who had recovered from COVID-19. The chain links TRBV5-1 to TRBJ1-4; D unclear. The CDR3 region has the DNA TGCGCCAGCAGCTTGGGGCCCGCGGGATCTAATGAAAAACTGTTTTTT. As protein: CASSLGPAGSNEKLFF.